This TCR beta chain is from a study of blood T cell repertoires in COVID-19. About the research overall: The origin of the acute and convalescent COVID-19 samples was the United States, Italy and Spain. Sources were T cells, B-cell-depleted T cells, or PBMCs; the material itself was cDNA or gDNA.

In the study's own analysis: Amplification with reference gene primers provided the estimates of nucleated cell counts. Generated by immunoSEQ multiplex PCR, the TCRdb table keeps only in-frame clones and is missing some. V and J calls and clone size are given by that table; D and trimming were obtained from the DNA. There are around 370,000 clones in the sample; 88% occur only once, and approximately 1.2% lies in the top ten. This TCR was recovered from a woman aged 18-29 years who had recovered from COVID-19. Input material: PBMCs or T cells enriched from blood (not recorded which).

CDR3 in DNA: TGTGCCAGCAGTTACCTCACCCTGGGACAGGCGTTCTCTGGAAACACCATATATTTT. The encoded protein is CASSYLTLGQAFSGNTIYF. V usage is TRBV6-2 or TRBV6-3 and J usage is TRBJ1-3, with 8 bases fitting TRBD1. Unmatched junction bases numbered 12, after V lost 2 bases and J lost 0 bases. The CDR3 spans 19 residues. The germline V gene has CDR1 MNHEY and CDR2 SVGEGT.